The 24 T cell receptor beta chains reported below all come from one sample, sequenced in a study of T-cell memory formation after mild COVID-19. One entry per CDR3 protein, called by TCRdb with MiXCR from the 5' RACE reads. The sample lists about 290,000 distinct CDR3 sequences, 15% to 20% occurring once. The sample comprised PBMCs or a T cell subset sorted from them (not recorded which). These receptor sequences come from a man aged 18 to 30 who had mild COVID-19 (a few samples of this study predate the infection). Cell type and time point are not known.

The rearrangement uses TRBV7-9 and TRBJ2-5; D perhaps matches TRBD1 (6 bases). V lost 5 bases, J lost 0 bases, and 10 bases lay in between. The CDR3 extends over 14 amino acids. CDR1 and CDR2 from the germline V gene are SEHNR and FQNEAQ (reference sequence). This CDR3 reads CASSAWTDQETQYF. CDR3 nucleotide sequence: TGTGCCAGCAGCGCGTGGACAGACCAAGAGACCCAGTACTTC. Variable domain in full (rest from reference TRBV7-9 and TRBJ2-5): DTGVSQNPRHKITKRGQNVTFRCDPISEHNRLYWYRQTLGQGPEFLTYFQNEAQLEKSRLLSDRFSAERPKGSFSTLEIQRTEQGDSAMYLCASSAWTDQETQYFGPGTRLLVL.

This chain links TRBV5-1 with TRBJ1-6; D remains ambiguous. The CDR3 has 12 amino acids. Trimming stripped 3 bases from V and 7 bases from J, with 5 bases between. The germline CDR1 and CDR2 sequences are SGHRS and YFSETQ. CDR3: CASSSVNSPLHF. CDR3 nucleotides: TGCGCCAGCAGCTCCGTAAATTCACCCCTCCACTTT.

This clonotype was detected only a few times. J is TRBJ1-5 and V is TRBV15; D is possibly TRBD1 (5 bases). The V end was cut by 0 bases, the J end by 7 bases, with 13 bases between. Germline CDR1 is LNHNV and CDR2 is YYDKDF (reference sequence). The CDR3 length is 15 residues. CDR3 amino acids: CATSRDRSQGQPQHF. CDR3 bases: TGTGCCACCAGCAGAGATAGGTCCCAGGGACAGCCCCAGCATTTT.

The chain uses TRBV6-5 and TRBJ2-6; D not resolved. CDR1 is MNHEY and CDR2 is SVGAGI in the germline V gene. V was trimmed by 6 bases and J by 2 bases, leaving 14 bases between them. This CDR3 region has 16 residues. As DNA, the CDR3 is TGTGCCAGCAGGCGGTCCGGTGGGGCTGGGGCCAACGTCCTGACTTTC. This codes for CASRRSGGAGANVLTF.

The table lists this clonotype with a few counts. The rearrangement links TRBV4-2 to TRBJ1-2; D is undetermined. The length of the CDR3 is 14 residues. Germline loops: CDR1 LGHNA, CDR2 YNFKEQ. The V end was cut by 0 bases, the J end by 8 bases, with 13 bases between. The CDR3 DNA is TGTGCCAGCAGCCAAGATCTCCGGGATCGCGGCTACACCTTC. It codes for CASSQDLRDRGYTF.

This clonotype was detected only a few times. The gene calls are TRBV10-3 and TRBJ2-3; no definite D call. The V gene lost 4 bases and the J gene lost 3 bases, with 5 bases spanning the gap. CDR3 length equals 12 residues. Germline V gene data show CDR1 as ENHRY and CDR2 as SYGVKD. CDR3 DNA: TGTGCCATCAGTGCCCAGACAGATACGCAGTATTTT. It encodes CAISAQTDTQYF.

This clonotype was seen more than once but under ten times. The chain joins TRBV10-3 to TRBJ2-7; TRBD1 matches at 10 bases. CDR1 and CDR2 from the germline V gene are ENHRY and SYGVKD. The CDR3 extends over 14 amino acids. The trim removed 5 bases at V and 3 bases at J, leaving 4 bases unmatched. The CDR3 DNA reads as TGTGCCATCAGTTCCGGGACAGGGGTCTACGAGCAGTACTTC. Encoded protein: CAISSGTGVYEQYF.

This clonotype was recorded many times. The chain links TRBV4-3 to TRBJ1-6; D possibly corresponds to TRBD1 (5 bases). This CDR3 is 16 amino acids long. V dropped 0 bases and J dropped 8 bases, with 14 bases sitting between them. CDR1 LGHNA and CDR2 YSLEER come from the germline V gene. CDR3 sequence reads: CASSQDRGMAYSPLHF. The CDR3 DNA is TGCGCCAGCAGCCAAGATCGGGGGATGGCGTATTCACCCCTCCACTTT.

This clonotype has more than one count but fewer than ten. The CDR3 here is CASSLGGAIGYQETQYF. CDR3 nucleotides: TGTGCCAGCAGCTTAGGGGGGGCGATAGGGTACCAAGAGACCCAGTACTTC. The J gene is TRBJ2-5, the V gene TRBV7-2; D might be TRBD1 or TRBD2, each matching 6 bases. The CDR3 runs to 17 residues. Trimming took 1 base from V and 0 from J, leaving 15 bases between them. Germline V gene data show CDR1 as SGHTA and CDR2 as FQGNSA. Full variable domain (missing parts from reference TRBV7-2 and TRBJ2-5): GAGVSQSPSNKVTEKGKDVELRCDPISGHTALYWYRQSLGQGLEFLIYFQGNSAPDKSGLPSDRFSAERTGGSVSTLTIQRTQQEDSAVYLCASSLGGAIGYQETQYFGPGTRLLVL.

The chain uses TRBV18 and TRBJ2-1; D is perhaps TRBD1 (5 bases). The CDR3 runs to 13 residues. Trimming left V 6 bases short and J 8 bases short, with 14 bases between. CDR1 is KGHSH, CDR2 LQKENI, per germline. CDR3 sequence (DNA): TGTGCCAGCTCGCCCATGGTACAGGATGAGCAGTTCTTC. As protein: CASSPMVQDEQFF.

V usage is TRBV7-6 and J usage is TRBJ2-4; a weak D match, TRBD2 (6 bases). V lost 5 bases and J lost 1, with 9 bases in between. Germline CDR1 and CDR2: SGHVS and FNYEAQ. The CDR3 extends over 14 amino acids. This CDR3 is CASSSGGAKNIQYF. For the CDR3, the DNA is TGTGCCAGCAGCAGCGGAGGGGCCAAAAACATTCAGTACTTC.

The CDR3 loop is CASSQGGGGDGYTF. CDR3 in DNA: TGCGCCAGCAGCCAAGGCGGGGGAGGGGATGGCTACACCTTC. This chain joins TRBV5-1 and TRBJ1-2; possibly TRBD1 for D (5 bases). CDR1 and CDR2 (germline): SGHRS, YFSETQ. This CDR3 has 14 amino acids. Trimming left V 4 bases short and J 6 bases short, with 16 bases between. Using reference TRBV5-1 and TRBJ1-2 for the parts outside the CDR3, the full variable domain is KAGVTQTPRYLIKTRGQQVTLSCSPISGHRSVSWYQQTPGQGLQFLFEYFSETQRNKGNFPGRFSGRQFSNSRSEMNVSTLELGDSALYLCASSQGGGGDGYTFGSGTRLTVV.

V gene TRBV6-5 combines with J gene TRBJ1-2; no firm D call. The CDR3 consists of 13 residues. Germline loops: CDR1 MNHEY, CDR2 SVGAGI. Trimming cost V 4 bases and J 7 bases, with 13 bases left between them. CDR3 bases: TGTGCCAGCAGTTTGGTCAGTAATGGTGGCTACACCTTC. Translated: CASSLVSNGGYTF.

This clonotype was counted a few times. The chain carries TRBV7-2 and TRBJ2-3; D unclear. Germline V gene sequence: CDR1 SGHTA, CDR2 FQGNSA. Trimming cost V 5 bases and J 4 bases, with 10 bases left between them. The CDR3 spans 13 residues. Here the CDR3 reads CASSRATPDTQYF. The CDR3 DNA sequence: TGTGCCAGCAGCCGAGCCACCCCAGATACGCAGTATTTT.

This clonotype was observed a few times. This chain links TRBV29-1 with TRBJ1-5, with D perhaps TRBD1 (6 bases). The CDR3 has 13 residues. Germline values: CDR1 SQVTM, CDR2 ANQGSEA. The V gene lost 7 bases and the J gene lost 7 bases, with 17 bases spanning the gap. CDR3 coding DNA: TGCAGCGCCCGTACAGGGCCCCTCCAGCCCCAGCATTTT. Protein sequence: CSARTGPLQPQHF. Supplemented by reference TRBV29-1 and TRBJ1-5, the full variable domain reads SAVISQKPSRDICQRGTSLTIQCQVDSQVTMMFWYRQQPGQSLTLIATANQGSEATYESGFVIDKFPISRPNLTFSTLTVSNMSPEDSSIYLCSARTGPLQPQHFGDGTRLSIL.

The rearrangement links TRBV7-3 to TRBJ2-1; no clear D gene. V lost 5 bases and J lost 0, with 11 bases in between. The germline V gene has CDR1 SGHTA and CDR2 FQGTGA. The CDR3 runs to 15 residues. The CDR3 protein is CASSLSSNSYNEQFF. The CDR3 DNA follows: TGTGCCAGCAGCCTCTCGTCCAACTCCTACAATGAGCAGTTCTTC.

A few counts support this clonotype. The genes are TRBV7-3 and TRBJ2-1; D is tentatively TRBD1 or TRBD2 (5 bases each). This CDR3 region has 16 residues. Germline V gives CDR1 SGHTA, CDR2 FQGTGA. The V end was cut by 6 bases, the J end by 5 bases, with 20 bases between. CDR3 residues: CASSSGSASTNNEQFF. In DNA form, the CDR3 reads TGTGCCAGCAGTTCAGGGTCGGCTAGCACCAACAATGAGCAGTTCTTC.

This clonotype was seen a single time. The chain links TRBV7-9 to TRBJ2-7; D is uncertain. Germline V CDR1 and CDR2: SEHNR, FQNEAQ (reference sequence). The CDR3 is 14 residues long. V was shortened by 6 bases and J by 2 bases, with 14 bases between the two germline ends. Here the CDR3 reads CASRQHGATYEQYF. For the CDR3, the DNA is TGTGCCAGCAGACAGCATGGAGCAACCTACGAGCAGTACTTC.

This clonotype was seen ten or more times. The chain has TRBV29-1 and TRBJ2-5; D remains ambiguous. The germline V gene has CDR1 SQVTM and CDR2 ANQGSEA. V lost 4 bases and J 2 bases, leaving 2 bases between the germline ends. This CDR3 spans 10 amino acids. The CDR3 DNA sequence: TGCAGCGTTGTACAAGAGACCCAGTACTTC. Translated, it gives CSVVQETQYF.

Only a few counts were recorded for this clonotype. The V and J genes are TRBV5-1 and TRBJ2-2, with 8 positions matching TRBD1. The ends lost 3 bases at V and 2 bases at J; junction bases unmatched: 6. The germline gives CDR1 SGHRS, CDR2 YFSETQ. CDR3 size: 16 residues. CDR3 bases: TGCGCCAGCAGCTCGGTCGGGACAGGAAACACCGGGGAGCTGTTTTTT. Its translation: CASSSVGTGNTGELFF. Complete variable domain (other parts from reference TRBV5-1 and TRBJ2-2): KAGVTQTPRYLIKTRGQQVTLSCSPISGHRSVSWYQQTPGQGLQFLFEYFSETQRNKGNFPGRFSGRQFSNSRSEMNVSTLELGDSALYLCASSSVGTGNTGELFFGEGSRLTVL.

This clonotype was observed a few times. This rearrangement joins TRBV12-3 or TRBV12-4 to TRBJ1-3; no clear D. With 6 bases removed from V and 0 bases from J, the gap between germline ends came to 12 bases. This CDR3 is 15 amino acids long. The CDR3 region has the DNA TGTGCCAGCAGCCCGCGGCCCTTCTCTGGAAACACCATATATTTT. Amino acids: CASSPRPFSGNTIYF.

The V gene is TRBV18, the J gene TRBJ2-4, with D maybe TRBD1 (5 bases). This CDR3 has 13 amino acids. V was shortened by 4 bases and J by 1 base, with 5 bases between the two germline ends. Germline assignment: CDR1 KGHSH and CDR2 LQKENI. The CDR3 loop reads CASSQGAKNIQYF. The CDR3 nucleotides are TGTGCCAGCTCACAGGGGGCCAAAAACATTCAGTACTTC. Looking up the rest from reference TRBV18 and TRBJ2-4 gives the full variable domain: NAGVMQNPRHLVRRRGQEARLRCSPMKGHSHVYWYRQLPEEGLKFMVYLQKENIIDESGMPKERFSAEFPKEGPSILRIQQVVRGDSAAYFCASSQGAKNIQYFGAGTRLSVL.

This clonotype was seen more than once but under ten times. The chain's CDR3 is CASMWAGNAGELFF. The CDR3 nucleotides are TGTGCCAGCATGTGGGCAGGGAATGCCGGGGAGCTGTTTTTT. The rearrangement uses TRBV27 and TRBJ2-2; D might be TRBD1 (5 bases). The CDR3 is 14 amino acids. V lost 7 bases to trimming and J lost 6 bases, with 15 bases between them. Germline-derived CDR1 and CDR2 are MNHEY and SMNVEV (reference sequence).

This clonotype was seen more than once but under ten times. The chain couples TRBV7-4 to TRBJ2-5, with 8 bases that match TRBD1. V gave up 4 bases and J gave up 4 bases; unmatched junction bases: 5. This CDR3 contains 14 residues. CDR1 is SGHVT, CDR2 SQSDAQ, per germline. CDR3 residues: CASSSRGLRETQYF. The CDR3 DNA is TGTGCCAGCAGCTCCAGGGGGCTGAGAGAGACCCAGTACTTC.